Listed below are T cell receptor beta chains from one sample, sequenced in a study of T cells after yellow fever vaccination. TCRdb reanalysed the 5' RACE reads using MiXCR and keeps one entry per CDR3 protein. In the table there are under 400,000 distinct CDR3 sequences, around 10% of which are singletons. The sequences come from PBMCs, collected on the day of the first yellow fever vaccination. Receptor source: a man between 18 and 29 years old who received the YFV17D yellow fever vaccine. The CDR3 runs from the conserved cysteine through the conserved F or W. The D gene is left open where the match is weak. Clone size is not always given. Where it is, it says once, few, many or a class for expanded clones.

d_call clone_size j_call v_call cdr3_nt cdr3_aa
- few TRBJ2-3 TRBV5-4 TGTGCCAGCAGCTTATCCAGCGGTAGCACAGATACGCAGTATTTT CASSLSSGSTDTQYF
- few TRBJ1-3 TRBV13 TGTGCCAGCGAGGTCTCTGGAAACACCATATATTTT CASEVSGNTIYF
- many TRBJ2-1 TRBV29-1 TGCAGCGTTGCTCAGGGATTCTACAATGAGCAGTTCTTC CSVAQGFYNEQFF
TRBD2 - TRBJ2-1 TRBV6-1 TGTGCCAGCAGTGCCACCCTAGCGGGGGCCAATTCCTACAATGAGCAGTTCTTC CASSATLAGANSYNEQFF
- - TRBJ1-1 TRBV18 TGTGCCAGCTCACCACTCGGGGTACGCACTGAAGCTTTCTTT CASSPLGVRTEAFF
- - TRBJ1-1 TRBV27 TGTGCCAGCGGGTACACTGAAGCTTTCTTT CASGYTEAFF
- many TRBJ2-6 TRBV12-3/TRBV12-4 TGTGCCAGCAGTCCCCTCCGGGACCGCCACTCTGGGGCCAACGTCCTGACTTTC CASSPLRDRHSGANVLTF
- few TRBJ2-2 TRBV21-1 TGTGCCAGCAGCAGTCCAAGATTAGGAGAAGAACCCACCGGGGAGCTGTTTTTT CASSSPRLGEEPTGELFF
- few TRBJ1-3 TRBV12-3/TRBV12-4 TGTGCCAGCAGTTCTTGGGCGAACACCATATATTTT CASSSWANTIYF
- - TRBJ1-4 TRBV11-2 TGTGCCAGCAGCTTACGGGCGAGGCGGGGGAATGAAAAACTGTTTTTT CASSLRARRGNEKLFF
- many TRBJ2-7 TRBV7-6 TGTGCCAGCAGCTTACGTACAGGGAGCTCCTACGAGCAGTACTTC CASSLRTGSSYEQYF
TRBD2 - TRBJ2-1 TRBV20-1 TGCAGTGCTAGAGCCCCGGGGGGGCCGGATGAGCAGTTCTTC CSARAPGGPDEQFF
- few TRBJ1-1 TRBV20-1 TGCAGTGCTCTAGCAGAAGCCGAAGCTTTCTTT CSALAEAEAFF
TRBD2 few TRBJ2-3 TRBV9 TGTGCCAGCAGCGTGAAGCGGGGGACCACAGATACGCAGTATTTT CASSVKRGTTDTQYF
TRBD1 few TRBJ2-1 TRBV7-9 TGTGCCAGCAGCGCATTTGACAGGGGGTTCTCCTACAATGAGCAGTTCTTC CASSAFDRGFSYNEQFF
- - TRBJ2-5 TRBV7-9 TGTGCCAGCAGCTTAGCGCCGGCAGGGTTTCAAGAGACCCAGTACTTC CASSLAPAGFQETQYF
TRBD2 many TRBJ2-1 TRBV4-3 TGCGCCAGCAGCCAACCTAGCGGGGGGTACAATGAGCAGTTCTTC CASSQPSGGYNEQFF
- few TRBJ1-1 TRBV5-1 TGCGCCAGCAGCTTGGTAAGGGGGGCGGTCGCTGAAGCTTTCTTT CASSLVRGAVAEAFF
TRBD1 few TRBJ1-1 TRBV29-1 TGCAGCGTTGAATCCAGGGCCCGGGACAGGGGGATTGGAACTGAAGCTTTCTTT CSVESRARDRGIGTEAFF
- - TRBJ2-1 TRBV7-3 TGTGCCAGCAGCTTAAATGCAGTCCCCAATGAGCAGTTCTTC CASSLNAVPNEQFF
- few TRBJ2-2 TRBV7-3 TGTGCCAGCAGCTTACAGGCGAGCGGGGAGCTGTTTTTT CASSLQASGELFF
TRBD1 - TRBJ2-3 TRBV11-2 TGTGCCAGCAGCTTAAATCCCGGACAGGGCACAGATACGCAGTATTTT CASSLNPGQGTDTQYF
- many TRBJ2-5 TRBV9 TGTGCCAGCAGCGTAGTGGGTACCGGGGTGGAGACCCAGTACTTC CASSVVGTGVETQYF
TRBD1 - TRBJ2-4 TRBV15 TGTGCCACCAGCGGCCCTGGGGACAGGGGAGAGGACATTCAGTACTTC CATSGPGDRGEDIQYF
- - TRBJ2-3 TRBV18 TGTGCCAGCTATAGCTCTAGTGGCCCAGATACGCAGTATTTT CASYSSSGPDTQYF
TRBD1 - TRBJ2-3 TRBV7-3 TGTGCCAGCAGCCCCCGGACAGGGTTAGATACGCAGTATTTT CASSPRTGLDTQYF
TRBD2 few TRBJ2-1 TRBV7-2 TGTGCCAGCAGCCCAGGACTAGCGGGGAGTAATGAGCAGTTCTTC CASSPGLAGSNEQFF
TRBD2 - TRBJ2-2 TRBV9 TGTGCCAGCAGCGTAACCTCAGCGGGGGGCACCGGGGAGCTGTTTTTT CASSVTSAGGTGELFF
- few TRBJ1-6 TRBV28 TGTGCCAGCAGTTGGGAGAGGGATGGTTATTCCCTCCACTTT CASSWERDGYSLHF